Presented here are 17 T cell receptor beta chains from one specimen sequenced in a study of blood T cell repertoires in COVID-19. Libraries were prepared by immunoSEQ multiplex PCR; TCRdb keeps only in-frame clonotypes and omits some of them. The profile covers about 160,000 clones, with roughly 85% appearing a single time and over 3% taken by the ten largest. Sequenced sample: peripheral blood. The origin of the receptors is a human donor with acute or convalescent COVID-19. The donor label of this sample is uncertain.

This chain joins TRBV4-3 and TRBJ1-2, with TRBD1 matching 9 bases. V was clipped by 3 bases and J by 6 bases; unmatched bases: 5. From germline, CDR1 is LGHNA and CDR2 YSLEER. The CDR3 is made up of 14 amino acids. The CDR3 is CASSHLTGGNGYTF. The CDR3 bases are TGCGCCAGCAGCCACCTGACAGGGGGAAATGGCTACACCTTC.

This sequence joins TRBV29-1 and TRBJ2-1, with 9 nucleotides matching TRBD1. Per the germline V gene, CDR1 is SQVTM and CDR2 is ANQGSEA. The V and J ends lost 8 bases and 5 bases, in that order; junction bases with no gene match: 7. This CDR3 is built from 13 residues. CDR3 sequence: CSSAGTGNNEQFF. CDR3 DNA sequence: TGCAGCTCGGCCGGGACAGGGAACAATGAGCAGTTCTTC.

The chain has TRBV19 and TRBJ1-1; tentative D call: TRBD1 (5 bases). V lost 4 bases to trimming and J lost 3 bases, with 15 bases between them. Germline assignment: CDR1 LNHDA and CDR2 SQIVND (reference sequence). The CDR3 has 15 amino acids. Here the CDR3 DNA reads TGTGCCAGTAGTAAATCCGGGGGGAGCTACACTGAAGCTTTCTTT. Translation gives CASSKSGGSYTEAFF.

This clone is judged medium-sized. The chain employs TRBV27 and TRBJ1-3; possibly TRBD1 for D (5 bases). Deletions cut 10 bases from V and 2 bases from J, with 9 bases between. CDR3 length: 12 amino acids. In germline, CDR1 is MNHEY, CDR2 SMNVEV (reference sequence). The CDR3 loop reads CATRGAGNTIYF. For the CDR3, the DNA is TGTGCCACCCGGGGGGCTGGAAACACCATATATTTT.

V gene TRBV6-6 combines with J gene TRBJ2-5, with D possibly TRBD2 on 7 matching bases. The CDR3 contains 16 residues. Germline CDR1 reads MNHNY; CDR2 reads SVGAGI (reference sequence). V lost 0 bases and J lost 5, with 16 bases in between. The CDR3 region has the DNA TGTGCCAGCAGTTACTCGGGGGGGCTGGATTATGAGACCCAGTACTTC. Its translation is CASSYSGGLDYETQYF.

The CDR3 sequence: CASSLGGTGRSSYNSPLHF. CDR3 in DNA: TGTGCCAGCAGCTTAGGGGGGACAGGGAGGAGCTCCTATAATTCACCCCTCCACTTT. The chain is built from TRBV7-8 and TRBJ1-6; 9 bases match TRBD1. J was trimmed by 0 bases and V by 1 base; bases with no gene match: 7. CDR1 is SGHVS and CDR2 is FQNEAQ in the germline V gene. This CDR3 is 19 amino acids long.

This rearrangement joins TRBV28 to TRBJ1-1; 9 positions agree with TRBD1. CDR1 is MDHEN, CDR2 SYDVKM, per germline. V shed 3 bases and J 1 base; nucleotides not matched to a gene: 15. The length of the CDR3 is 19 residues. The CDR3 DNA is TGTGCCAGCAGTTTCCCATCTAGACAGGGGGGTTCATGGAACACTGAAGCTTTCTTT. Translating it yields CASSFPSRQGGSWNTEAFF.

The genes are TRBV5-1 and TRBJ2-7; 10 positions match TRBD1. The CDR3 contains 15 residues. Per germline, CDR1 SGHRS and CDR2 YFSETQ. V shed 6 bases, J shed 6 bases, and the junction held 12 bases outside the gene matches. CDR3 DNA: TGCGCCAGCACTTTCACGACGGGACAGGGGATCGAGCAGTACTTC. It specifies CASTFTTGQGIEQYF.

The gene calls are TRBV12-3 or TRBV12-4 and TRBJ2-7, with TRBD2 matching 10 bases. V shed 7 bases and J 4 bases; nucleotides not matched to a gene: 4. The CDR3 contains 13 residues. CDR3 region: CASKAGGPYEQYF. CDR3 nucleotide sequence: TGTGCCAGCAAAGCGGGGGGGCCATACGAGCAGTACTTC.

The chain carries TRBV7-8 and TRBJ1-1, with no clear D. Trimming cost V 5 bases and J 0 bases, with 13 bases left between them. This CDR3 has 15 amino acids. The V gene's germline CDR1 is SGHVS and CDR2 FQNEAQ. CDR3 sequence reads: CASSPGRLMNTEAFF. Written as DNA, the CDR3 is TGTGCCAGCAGCCCCGGGAGGTTAATGAACACTGAAGCTTTCTTT.

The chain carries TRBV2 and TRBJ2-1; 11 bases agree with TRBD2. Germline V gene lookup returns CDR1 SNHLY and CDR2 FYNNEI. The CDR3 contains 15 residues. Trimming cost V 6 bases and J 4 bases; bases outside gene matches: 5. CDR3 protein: CASRDLAGGYNEQFF. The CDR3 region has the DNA TGTGCCAGCAGAGATCTAGCGGGGGGTTACAATGAGCAGTTCTTC.

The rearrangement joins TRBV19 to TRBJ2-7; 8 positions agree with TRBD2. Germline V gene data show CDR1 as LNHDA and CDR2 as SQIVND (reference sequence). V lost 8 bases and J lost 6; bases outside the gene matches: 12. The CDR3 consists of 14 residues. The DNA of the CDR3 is TGTGCCAGTCGACACCGCGGGGGGCCCGGCGAGCAGTACTTC. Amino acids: CASRHRGGPGEQYF.

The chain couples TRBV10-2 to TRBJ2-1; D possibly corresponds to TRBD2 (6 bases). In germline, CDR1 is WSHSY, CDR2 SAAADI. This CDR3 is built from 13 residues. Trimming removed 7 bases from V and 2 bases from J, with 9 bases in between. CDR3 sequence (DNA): TGCGCCAGCACCTGGACTACCTACAATGAGCAGTTCTTC. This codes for CASTWTTYNEQFF.

CDR3 nucleotide sequence: TGTGCCAGCTCAGGGAAGGACGGGATCTCTGGAAACACCATATATTTT. Protein: CASSGKDGISGNTIYF. The chain joins TRBV18 to TRBJ1-3, with no clear D. Trimming took off 5 bases at V and 0 bases at J, with 14 bases between the two ends. CDR1 is KGHSH, CDR2 LQKENI, per germline. CDR3 length equals 16 residues.

The CDR3 DNA follows: TGTGCCAGTAGTCCGCAACAGGGGACCTACGAGCAGTACTTC. Amino acids: CASSPQQGTYEQYF. The chain couples TRBV19 to TRBJ2-7, with 7 positions matching TRBD1. V dropped 5 bases and J dropped 2; count of bases not matched to a gene: 6. The CDR3 is 14 residues long. The germline V gene encodes CDR1 LNHDA and CDR2 SQIVND (reference sequence).

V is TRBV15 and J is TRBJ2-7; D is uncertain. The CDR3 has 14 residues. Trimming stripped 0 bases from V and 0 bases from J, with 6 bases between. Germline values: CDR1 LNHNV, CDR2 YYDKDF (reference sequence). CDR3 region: CATSRDASSYEQYF. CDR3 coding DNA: TGTGCCACCAGCAGAGATGCCAGCTCCTACGAGCAGTACTTC.

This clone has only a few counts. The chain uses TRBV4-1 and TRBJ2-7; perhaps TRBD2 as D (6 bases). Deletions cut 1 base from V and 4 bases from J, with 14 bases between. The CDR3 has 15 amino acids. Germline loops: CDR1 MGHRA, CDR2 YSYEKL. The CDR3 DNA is TGCGCCAGCAGCCAAGGGCGGGGTAACGATTACGAGCAGTACTTC. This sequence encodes CASSQGRGNDYEQYF.